This T cell receptor beta chain was recovered during a study of blood T cell repertoires in COVID-19. The CDR3 is made up of 15 amino acids. The V and J ends lost 3 bases and 5 bases respectively, with 19 bases between them. Germline CDR1 and CDR2: SQVTM and ANQGSEA. The table came from immunoSEQ multiplex PCR; TCRdb's copy has only in-frame clones and leaves some out. The data hold under 200,000 clones, with approximately 85% observed a single time. The count of this clone is one. The sequence was obtained from a woman older than 75 with acute or convalescent COVID-19. The source material was peripheral blood. The chain has TRBV29-1 and TRBJ1-2; no firm D call. CDR3 protein: CSVDEINGIGYGYTF. The CDR3 nucleotides are TGCAGCGTTGACGAAATTAACGGGATCGGGTATGGCTACACCTTC.